Sequencing of this T cell receptor beta chain was carried out in a study of OX40 agonist ivuxolimab in advanced cancers. Study as a whole: Prior therapy, whether anti-PD-1, anti-PD-L1 or anti-CTLA-4, was allowed, and more than 35% had some. Points from the study as a whole: On average, a greater number of expanded clones characterised CD8+ T cells relative to CD4+.

Clones were read by immunoSEQ multiplex PCR, and TCRdb kept only the in-frame ones, dropping some. Seen here are over 30,000 clones, around 80% observed once, and the top ten hold around 10%. Exclusion applied to patients with autoimmune disease history or systemic immunosuppression. CDR3 length equals 11 residues. Trimming removed 5 bases from V and 1 base from J, with 5 bases in between. Germline V lookup: CDR1 GTSNPN, CDR2 SVGIG (reference sequence). A remark on this clone: As yet, its antigen is unknown.

Sequencing used CD4+ or CD8+ T cells sorted from blood, obtained in a trial of the OX40 agonist ivuxolimab. The sequence came from an adult with an advanced solid tumor such as melanoma, head and neck, liver or kidney cancer. V gene TRBV30 combines with J gene TRBJ1-1; unclear D gene. The CDR3 DNA sequence: TGTGCCTGGGATTGGAACACTGAAGCTTTCTTT. It is translated as CAWDWNTEAFF.